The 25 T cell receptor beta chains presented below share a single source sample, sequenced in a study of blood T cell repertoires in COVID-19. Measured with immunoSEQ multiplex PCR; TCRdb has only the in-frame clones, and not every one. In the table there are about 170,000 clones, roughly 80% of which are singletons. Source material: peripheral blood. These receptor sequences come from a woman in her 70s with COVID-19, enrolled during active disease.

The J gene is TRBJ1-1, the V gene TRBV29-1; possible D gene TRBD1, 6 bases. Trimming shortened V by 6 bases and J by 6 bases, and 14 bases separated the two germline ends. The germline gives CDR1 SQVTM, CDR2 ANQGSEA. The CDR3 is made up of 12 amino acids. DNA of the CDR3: TGCAGCGTGGATGGGGGCCGGCCTGAAGCTTTCTTT. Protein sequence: CSVDGGRPEAFF.

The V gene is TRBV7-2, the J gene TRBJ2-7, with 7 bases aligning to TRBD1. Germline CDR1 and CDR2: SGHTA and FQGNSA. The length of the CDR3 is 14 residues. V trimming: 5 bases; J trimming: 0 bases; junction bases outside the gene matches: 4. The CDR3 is CASSVGQSSYEQYF. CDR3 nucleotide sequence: TGTGCCAGCAGCGTGGGACAGAGCTCCTACGAGCAGTACTTC. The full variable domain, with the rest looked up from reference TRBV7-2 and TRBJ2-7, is GAGVSQSPSNKVTEKGKDVELRCDPISGHTALYWYRQSLGQGLEFLIYFQGNSAPDKSGLPSDRFSAERTGGSVSTLTIQRTQQEDSAVYLCASSVGQSSYEQYFGPGTRLTVT.

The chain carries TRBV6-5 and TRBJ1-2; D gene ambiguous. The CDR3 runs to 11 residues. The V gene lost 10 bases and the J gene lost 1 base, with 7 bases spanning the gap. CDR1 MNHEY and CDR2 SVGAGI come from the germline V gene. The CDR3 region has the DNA TGTGCCACCCGACTTAACTATGGCTACACCTTC. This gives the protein CATRLNYGYTF.

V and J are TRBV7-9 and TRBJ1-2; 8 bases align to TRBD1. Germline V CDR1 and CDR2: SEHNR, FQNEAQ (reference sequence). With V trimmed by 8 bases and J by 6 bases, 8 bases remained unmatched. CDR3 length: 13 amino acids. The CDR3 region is CASPNLTGDGYTF. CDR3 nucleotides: TGTGCCAGCCCCAACCTGACAGGGGATGGCTACACCTTC.

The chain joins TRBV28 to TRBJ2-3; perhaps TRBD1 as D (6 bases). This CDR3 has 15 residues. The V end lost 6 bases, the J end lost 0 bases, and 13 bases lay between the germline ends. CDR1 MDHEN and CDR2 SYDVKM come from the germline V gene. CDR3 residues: CASRGSGVSTDTQYF. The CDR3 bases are TGTGCCAGCAGGGGCTCAGGGGTTAGCACAGATACGCAGTATTTT.

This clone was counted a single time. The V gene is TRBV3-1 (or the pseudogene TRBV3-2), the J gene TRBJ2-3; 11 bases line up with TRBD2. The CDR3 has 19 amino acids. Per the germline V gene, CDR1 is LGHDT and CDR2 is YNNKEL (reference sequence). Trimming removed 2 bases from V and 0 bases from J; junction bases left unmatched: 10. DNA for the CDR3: TGTGCCAGCAGCCAAAGAGACGGACTAGCGGGCCCTAGCACAGATACGCAGTATTTT. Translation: CASSQRDGLAGPSTDTQYF.

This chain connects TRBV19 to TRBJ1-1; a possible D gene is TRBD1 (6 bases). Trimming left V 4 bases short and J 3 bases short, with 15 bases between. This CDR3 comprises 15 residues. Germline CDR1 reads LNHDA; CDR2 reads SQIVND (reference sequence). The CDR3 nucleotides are TGTGCCAGTAGTAGATACAGGGTTGGGTACACTGAAGCTTTCTTT. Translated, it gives CASSRYRVGYTEAFF.

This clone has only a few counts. The CDR3 loop reads CASSQDRSLTSGMGEQYF. The CDR3 DNA reads TGCGCCAGCAGCCAAGATAGGTCGCTGACTAGCGGGATGGGGGAGCAGTACTTC. The chain links TRBV4-1 to TRBJ2-7; TRBD2 matches at 11 bases. The CDR3 has 18 amino acids. The germline CDR1 and CDR2 sequences are MGHRA and YSYEKL. The J segment lost 7 bases and the V segment lost 0 bases, leaving 14 bases of the junction unmatched.

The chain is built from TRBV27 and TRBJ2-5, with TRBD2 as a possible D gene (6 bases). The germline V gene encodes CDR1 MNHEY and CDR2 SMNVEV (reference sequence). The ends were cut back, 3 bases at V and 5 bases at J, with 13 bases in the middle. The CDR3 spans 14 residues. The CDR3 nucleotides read TGTGCCAGCAGTTTTTCAGGGAGGATGGAGACCCAGTACTTC. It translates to CASSFSGRMETQYF.

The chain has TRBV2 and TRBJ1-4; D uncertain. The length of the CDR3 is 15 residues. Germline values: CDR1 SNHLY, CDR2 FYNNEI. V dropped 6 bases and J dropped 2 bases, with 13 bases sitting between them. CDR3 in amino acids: CASRSSSGTNEKLFF. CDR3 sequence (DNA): TGTGCCAGCAGATCGTCGAGCGGCACTAATGAAAAACTGTTTTTT.

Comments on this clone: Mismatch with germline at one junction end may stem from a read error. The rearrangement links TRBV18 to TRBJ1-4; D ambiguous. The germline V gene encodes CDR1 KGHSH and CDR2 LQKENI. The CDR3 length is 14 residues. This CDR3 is CAGSPPWPNEKLFF. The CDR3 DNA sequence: TGTGCCGGCTCACCACCTTGGCCTAATGAAAAACTGTTTTTT.

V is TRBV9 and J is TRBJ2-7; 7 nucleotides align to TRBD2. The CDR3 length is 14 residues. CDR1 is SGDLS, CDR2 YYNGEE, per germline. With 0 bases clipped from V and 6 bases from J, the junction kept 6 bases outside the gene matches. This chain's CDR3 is CASSVGGRGGEQYF. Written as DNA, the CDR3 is TGTGCCAGCAGCGTAGGCGGGAGAGGTGGCGAGCAGTACTTC.

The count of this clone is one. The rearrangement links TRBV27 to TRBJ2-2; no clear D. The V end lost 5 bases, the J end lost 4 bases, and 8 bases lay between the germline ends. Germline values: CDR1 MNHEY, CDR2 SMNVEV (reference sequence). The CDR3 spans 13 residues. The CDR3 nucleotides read TGTGCCAGCAGTCACCTAAGCACCGGGGAGCTGTTTTTT. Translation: CASSHLSTGELFF.

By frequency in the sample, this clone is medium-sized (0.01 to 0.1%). The DNA for the CDR3 is TGTGCCAGCACCATCCAGGGGCCCCAGCATTTT. Translated, it gives CASTIQGPQHF. The V call is TRBV12-3 or TRBV12-4, the J call TRBJ1-5; TRBD1 might be the D (5 bases). There are 11 residues in the CDR3. Trimming took 7 bases from V and 9 from J, leaving 10 bases between them.

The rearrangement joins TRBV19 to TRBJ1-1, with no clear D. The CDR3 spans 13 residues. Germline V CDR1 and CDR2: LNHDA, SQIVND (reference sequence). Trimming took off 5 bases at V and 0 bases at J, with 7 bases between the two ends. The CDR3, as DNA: TGTGCCAGTAGTTCTGGCCTGAACACTGAAGCTTTCTTT. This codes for CASSSGLNTEAFF.

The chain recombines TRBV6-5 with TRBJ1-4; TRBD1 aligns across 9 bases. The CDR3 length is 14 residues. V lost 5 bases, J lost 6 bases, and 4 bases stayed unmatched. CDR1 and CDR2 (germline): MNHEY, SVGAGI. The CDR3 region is CASSRQGGDEKLFF. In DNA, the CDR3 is TGTGCCAGCAGTCGACAGGGGGGAGATGAAAAACTGTTTTTT.

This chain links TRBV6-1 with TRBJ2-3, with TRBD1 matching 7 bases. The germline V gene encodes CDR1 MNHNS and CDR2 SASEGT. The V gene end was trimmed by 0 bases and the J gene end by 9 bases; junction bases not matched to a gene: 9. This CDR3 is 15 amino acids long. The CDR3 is CASSEAPGQFKTQYF. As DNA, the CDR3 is TGTGCCAGCAGTGAAGCTCCGGGACAGTTTAAAACGCAGTATTTT.

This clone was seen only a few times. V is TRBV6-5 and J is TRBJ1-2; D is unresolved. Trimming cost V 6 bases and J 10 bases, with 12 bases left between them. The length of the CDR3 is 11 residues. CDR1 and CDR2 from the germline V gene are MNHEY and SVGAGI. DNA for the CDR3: TGTGCCAGCAGCTCGTTCGTCCTCTACACCTTC. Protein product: CASSSFVLYTF.

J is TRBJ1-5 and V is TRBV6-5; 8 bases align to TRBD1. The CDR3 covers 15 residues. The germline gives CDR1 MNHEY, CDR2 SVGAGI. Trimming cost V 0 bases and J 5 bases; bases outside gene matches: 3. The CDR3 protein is CASSYSRGRDQPQHF. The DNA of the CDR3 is TGTGCCAGCAGTTACTCCAGGGGGCGAGATCAGCCCCAGCATTTT.

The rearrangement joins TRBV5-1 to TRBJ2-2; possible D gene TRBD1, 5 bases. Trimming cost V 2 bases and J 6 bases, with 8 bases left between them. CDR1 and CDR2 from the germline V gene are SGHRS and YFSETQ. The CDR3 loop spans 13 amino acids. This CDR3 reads CASSLGVSGELFF. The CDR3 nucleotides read TGCGCCAGCAGCTTAGGGGTTTCCGGGGAGCTGTTTTTT.

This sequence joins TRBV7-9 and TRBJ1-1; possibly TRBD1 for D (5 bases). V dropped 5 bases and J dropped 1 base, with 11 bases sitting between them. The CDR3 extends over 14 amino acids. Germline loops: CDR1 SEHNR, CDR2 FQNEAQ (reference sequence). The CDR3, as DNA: TGTGCCAGCAGCCCAGGGCAGAGGAACACTGAAGCTTTCTTT. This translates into CASSPGQRNTEAFF. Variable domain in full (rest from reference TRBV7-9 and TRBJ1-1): DTGVSQNPRHKITKRGQNVTFRCDPISEHNRLYWYRQTLGQGPEFLTYFQNEAQLEKSRLLSDRFSAERPKGSFSTLEIQRTEQGDSAMYLCASSPGQRNTEAFFGQGTRLTVV.

The DNA of the CDR3 is TGTGCCAGCAGCCCACAGGGGTTCTACAATGAGCAGTTCTTC. Translating gives CASSPQGFYNEQFF. The J gene is TRBJ2-1, the V gene TRBV5-6; TRBD1 agrees at 7 bases. V lost 4 bases and J lost 3; bases outside the gene matches: 4. Germline V gene lookup returns CDR1 SGHDT and CDR2 YYEEEE. The length of the CDR3 is 14 residues.

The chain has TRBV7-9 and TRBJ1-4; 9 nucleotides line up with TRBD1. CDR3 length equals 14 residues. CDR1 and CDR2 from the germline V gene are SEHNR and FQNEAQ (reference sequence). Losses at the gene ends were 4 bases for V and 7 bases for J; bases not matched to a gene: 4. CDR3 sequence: CASSSGTGFEKLFF. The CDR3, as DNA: TGTGCCAGCAGCTCCGGGACAGGGTTTGAAAAACTGTTTTTT.

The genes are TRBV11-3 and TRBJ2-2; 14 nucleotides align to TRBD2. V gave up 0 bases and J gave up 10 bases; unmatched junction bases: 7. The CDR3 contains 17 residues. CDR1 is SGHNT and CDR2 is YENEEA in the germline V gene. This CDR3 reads CASSLETGLAGVMELFF. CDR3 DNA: TGTGCCAGCAGCTTAGAAACGGGACTAGCGGGAGTAATGGAGCTGTTTTTT.

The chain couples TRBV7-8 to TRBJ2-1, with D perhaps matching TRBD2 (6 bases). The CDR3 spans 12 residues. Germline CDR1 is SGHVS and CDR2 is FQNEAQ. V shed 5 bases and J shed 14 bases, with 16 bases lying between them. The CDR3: CASSAGRPQEFF. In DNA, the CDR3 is TGTGCCAGCAGCGCGGGGCGGCCCCAGGAGTTCTTC.